The present TCR beta chain was sequenced within a study of cytomegalovirus exposure and HLA in healthy donors. Study summary: HLA-typed donors contributed 65 million to 85 million unique TCRs, which were held in an early data release.

Points from the study as a whole: In all likelihood, a cluster of highly shared sequence variants was a sequencing artifact. Common viral pathogens (according to a later analysis) appeared linked to several of the most significant clusters. While the bulk of TCR sequences proved rare, some public TCRs turned up in many donors.

The germline CDR1 and CDR2 sequences are SEHNR and FQNEAQ (reference sequence). V shed 2 bases and J 8 bases; nucleotides not matched to a gene: 10. This CDR3 comprises 16 residues. The PCR ran on 60 Vbeta and 13 Jbeta primers. The data were produced by immunoSEQ multiplex PCR, yet TCRdb's version contains in-frame clones alone and is incomplete. The table records hundreds of thousands of clones, under 80% of them present only once. Turning to this clone: The antigen is undetermined.

The rearrangement links TRBV7-9 to TRBJ1-4; the match to TRBD1 covers 8 bases. The source is a female donor in good health and CMV-seronegative. Sequenced input: PBMCs. As DNA, the CDR3 is TGTGCCAGCAGCTTACCCCTGACAGGGGCCAACGAAAAACTGTTTTTT. It translates to CASSLPLTGANEKLFF. The whole variable domain, remainder taken from reference TRBV7-9 and TRBJ1-4, is DTGVSQNPRHKITKRGQNVTFRCDPISEHNRLYWYRQTLGQGPEFLTYFQNEAQLEKSRLLSDRFSAERPKGSFSTLEIQRTEQGDSAMYLCASSLPLTGANEKLFFGSGTQLSVL.